Listed here is a single TCR beta chain. Trimming cost V 4 bases and J 5 bases, with 11 bases left between them. CDR1 is MRHNA, CDR2 SNTAGT, per germline. The CDR3 is 13 amino acids. This sample is drawn from a study of blood T cell repertoires in COVID-19. The overall study: In each case, the material was cDNA or gDNA derived from T cells, B-cell-depleted T cells, or PBMCs.

Authors' methods: The assay estimated nucleated cells by amplifying reference gene primers. The data were produced by immunoSEQ multiplex PCR, yet TCRdb's version contains in-frame clones alone and is incomplete. From that table come the V and J calls and clone size; the DNA was used to work out D and trimming. Among roughly 260,000 clones listed, just over 90% were seen once. V gene TRBV6-4 combines with J gene TRBJ1-1; D is unclear. Sequencing was carried out using PBMCs or T cells enriched from blood (not recorded which). The sequence derives from a woman between 18 and 30 years old who had recovered from COVID-19. The CDR3 region has the DNA TGTGCCAGCAGTGTAGAGGGTTGGACTGAAGCTTTCTTT. Amino acid sequence: CASSVEGWTEAFF.